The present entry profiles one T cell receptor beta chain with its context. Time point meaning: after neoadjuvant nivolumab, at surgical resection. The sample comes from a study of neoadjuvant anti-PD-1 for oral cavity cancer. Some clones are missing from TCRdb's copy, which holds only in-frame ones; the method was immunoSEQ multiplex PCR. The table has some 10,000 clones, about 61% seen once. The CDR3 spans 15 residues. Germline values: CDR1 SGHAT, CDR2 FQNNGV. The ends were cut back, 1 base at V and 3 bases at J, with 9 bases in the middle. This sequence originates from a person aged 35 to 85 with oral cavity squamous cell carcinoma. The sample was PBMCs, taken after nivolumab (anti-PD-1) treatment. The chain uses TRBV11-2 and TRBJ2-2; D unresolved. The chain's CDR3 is CASSLGAGHTGELFF. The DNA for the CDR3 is TGTGCCAGCAGCTTAGGGGCAGGTCACACCGGGGAGCTGTTTTTT.